These T cell receptor beta chains were read from a single sample in a study of cytomegalovirus exposure and HLA in healthy donors. The protocol was immunoSEQ multiplex PCR, while the TCRdb copy is restricted to in-frame clones and leaves out a portion. Seen here are some 110,000 clones, 80% observed once, and the top ten hold about 2%. The material sequenced was PBMCs. Source of these receptors: a man aged 25-45 years in good health and CMV-seronegative. Both conserved end residues are part of each CDR3. The D gene is left open where the match is weak. Size tells how often a clone was seen (once, few, many) or the class of an expanded clone, and some rows leave it out.

>-|TRBV5-4|TRBJ2-7|TRBD2
TGTGCCAGCAGCGATTGGGGGCTAGCGGGGGGGGCCGAGCAGTACTTC
CASSDWGLAGGAEQYF
>-|TRBV6-5|TRBJ1-6|-
TGTGCCAGCAGTTACTCCCGGAGCTCCTATAATTCACCCCTCCACTTT
CASSYSRSSYNSPLHF
>-|TRBV18|TRBJ2-7|-
TGTGCCAGCTCACCACTCGACAGTAGTTTCTACGAGCAGTACTTC
CASSPLDSSFYEQYF
>-|TRBV4-3|TRBJ2-2|TRBD1
TGCGCCAGCAGCCAAGATGGGACAGATAACACCGGGGAGCTGTTTTTT
CASSQDGTDNTGELFF
>once|TRBV27|TRBJ1-1|TRBD1
TGTGCCAGCAGTTTATCCTGGACAGGGGGAGCTTTCTTT
CASSLSWTGGAFF
>-|TRBV7-8|TRBJ1-5|-
TGTGCCAGCAGTAAACAGGGTAGCAATCAGCCCCAGCATTTT
CASSKQGSNQPQHF
>-|TRBV10-1|TRBJ2-7|-
TGCGCCAGCAGTGACGGAGGGACCAAGCAGTACTTC
CASSDGGTKQYF
>-|TRBV27|TRBJ2-1|TRBD2
TGTGCCAGCAGTTTAGCGGGGGGGAGGAGCTCCTACAATGAGCAGTTCTTC
CASSLAGGRSSYNEQFF
>once|TRBV30|TRBJ1-2|TRBD1
TGTGCCTGGAGTGCTTCACAGGGGTGTGACACCTTC
CAWSASQGCDTF
>-|TRBV2|TRBJ1-2|-
TGTGCCAGCACGTGGCAGGGTATTAGTGGCTACACCTTC
CASTWQGISGYTF
>once|TRBV25-1|TRBJ2-7|TRBD1
TGTGCCAGCGGATGGGGGACAGGCGAGCAGTACTTC
CASGWGTGEQYF
>-|TRBV2|TRBJ1-1|TRBD1
TGTGCCAGCAGCCCCAGGGGGAGAGGGAACACTGAAGCTTTCTTT
CASSPRGRGNTEAFF
>-|TRBV28|TRBJ2-7|-
TGCGCCAGCAGACCCGGACAGAACAGCTACGAGCAGTACTTC
CASRPGQNSYEQYF
>-|TRBV28|TRBJ1-1|TRBD1
TGTGCCAGCAGTTTATGGGACAGGTTGAACACTGAAGCTTTCTTT
CASSLWDRLNTEAFF
>-|TRBV7-8|TRBJ2-3|-
TGTGCCAGCAGCTTAGCGCGGTGGGTGGACAGAATTTCTAGCACAGATACGCAGTATTTT
CASSLARWVDRISSTDTQYF
>-|TRBV28|TRBJ1-5|TRBD1
TGTGCCAGCAGTTTCTTGGGGACAGGGGGCAATCAGCCCCAGCATTTT
CASSFLGTGGNQPQHF
>-|TRBV27|TRBJ1-2|-
TGTGCCAGCAGTTTGGAGGGGCATCATGGCTACACCTTC
CASSLEGHHGYTF
>-|TRBV27|TRBJ2-3|TRBD2
TGTGCCAGCAGGGGGATAGGACTAGCGGGGGCCGCAGATACGCAGTATTTT
CASRGIGLAGAADTQYF
>once|TRBV2|TRBJ2-1|TRBD1
TGTGCCAGCTGGGGACAGGACAGGGTGGTAAGTGAGCAGTTCTTC
CASWGQDRVVSEQFF
>few|TRBV2|TRBJ2-7|TRBD1
TGTGCCAGCAGTGTAGACAGGGGAATCGAGCAGTACTTC
CASSVDRGIEQYF
>-|TRBV5-8|TRBJ2-7|TRBD1
TGTGCCAGCAGTCCCGAGGACAGGCCCTCCTACGAGCAGTACTTC
CASSPEDRPSYEQYF
>-|TRBV6-6|TRBJ2-2|-
TGTGCCAGCAGTCTCTTCAACACCGGGGAGCTGTTTTTT
CASSLFNTGELFF
>-|TRBV19|TRBJ1-1|-
TGTGCCAGTACCGACACCGGTCGCACTGAAGCTTTCTTT
CASTDTGRTEAFF
>-|TRBV28|TRBJ1-5|-
TGTGCCAGCAGTGCTCCCCGGGGATGGCAGCCCCAGCATTTT
CASSAPRGWQPQHF
>-|TRBV10-3|TRBJ1-1|TRBD1
TGTGCCATCAGAACCAACAGGGGGGACACTGAAGCTTTCTTT
CAIRTNRGDTEAFF
>-|TRBV6-6|TRBJ2-1|TRBD2
TGTGCCAGCAGTTCTCCTAGCGGGGGTTCCTACAATGAGCAGTTCTTC
CASSSPSGGSYNEQFF
>-|TRBV25-1|TRBJ1-3|-
TGTGCCAGCCAGGGGATTCAACCTGGAAACACCATATATTTT
CASQGIQPGNTIYF